The 7 T cell receptor beta chains reported below all come from one sample, sequenced in a study of blood T cell repertoires in COVID-19. Clones were read by immunoSEQ multiplex PCR, and TCRdb kept only the in-frame ones, dropping some. The repertoire consists of 120,000 to 150,000 clones, with 88% occurring once and the leading ten covering 1.5% to 1.7%. The source material was peripheral blood. Receptors originate from a woman aged 55-69 years with acute or convalescent COVID-19.

The chain is built from TRBV19 and TRBJ2-7; 8 bases line up with TRBD1. The V segment lost 5 bases and the J segment 2 bases; nucleotides outside the gene matches: 5. The V gene's germline CDR1 is LNHDA and CDR2 SQIVND (reference sequence). The length of the CDR3 is 14 residues. The CDR3, as DNA: TGTGCCAGTAGTCACGGCAGGGGGCCCTACGAGCAGTACTTC. This sequence encodes CASSHGRGPYEQYF. The full variable domain, completed using reference TRBV19 and TRBJ2-7, is DGGITQSPKYLFRKEGQNVTLSCEQNLNHDAMYWYRQDPGQGLRLIYYSQIVNDFQKGDIAEGYSVSREKKESFPLTVTSAQKNPTAFYLCASSHGRGPYEQYFGPGTRLTVT.

V and J are TRBV2 and TRBJ1-5; a possible D gene is TRBD1 (6 bases). Looked up from germline, CDR1 is SNHLY and CDR2 is FYNNEI. V dropped 10 bases and J dropped 4 bases, with 14 bases sitting between them. The CDR3 loop spans 13 amino acids. The CDR3 is CATQGFRNQPQHF. The DNA for the CDR3 is TGTGCCACGCAGGGGTTCCGGAATCAGCCCCAGCATTTT.

This clone was observed once. This rearrangement joins TRBV2 to TRBJ2-2; 9 nucleotides agree with TRBD1. Trimming removed 4 bases from V and 5 bases from J; junction bases left unmatched: 5. This CDR3 is built from 15 residues. Germline V gene lookup returns CDR1 SNHLY and CDR2 FYNNEI. In DNA, the CDR3 is TGTGCCAGCAGTGTTACAGGGGGCGTTACCGGGGAGCTGTTTTTT. Protein product: CASSVTGGVTGELFF.

This rearrangement joins TRBV5-1 to TRBJ2-2; 11 bases are shared with TRBD1. CDR1 and CDR2 from the germline V gene are SGHRS and YFSETQ. V dropped 7 bases and J dropped 7; count of bases not matched to a gene: 6. This CDR3 region has 14 residues. The CDR3 loop is CASFGQGAVGELFF. CDR3 nucleotides: TGCGCCAGCTTCGGACAGGGGGCTGTCGGGGAGCTGTTTTTT.

The chain employs TRBV30 and TRBJ1-5; tentatively, D is TRBD1 (5 bases). CDR3 length: 12 amino acids. Germline V gene sequence: CDR1 GTSNPN, CDR2 SVGIG (reference sequence). Trimming shortened V by 4 bases and J by 7 bases, and 11 bases separated the two germline ends. This chain's CDR3 is CAWTGRAQPQHF. The CDR3, as DNA: TGTGCCTGGACTGGCAGGGCCCAGCCCCAGCATTTT.

The V gene is TRBV18, the J gene TRBJ1-5; TRBD1 agrees at 7 bases. Germline V CDR1 and CDR2: KGHSH, LQKENI. V shed 6 bases and J 4 bases; nucleotides not matched to a gene: 9. The CDR3 loop spans 15 amino acids. As DNA, the CDR3 is TGTGCCAGCTCTCAGACCGGGACAGATAATCAGCCCCAGCATTTT. It encodes CASSQTGTDNQPQHF.

The V call is TRBV6-6, the J call TRBJ1-6; 8 positions match TRBD1. With 5 bases clipped from V and 8 bases from J, the junction kept 5 bases outside the gene matches. CDR3 size: 14 residues. Germline V gene sequence: CDR1 MNHNY, CDR2 SVGAGI (reference sequence). CDR3: CASSQGAGDSPLHF. CDR3 DNA: TGTGCCAGCAGTCAGGGGGCAGGGGATTCACCCCTCCACTTT.